This T cell receptor beta chain was found in a study of shared clonotypes between healthy human individuals. Points from the study as a whole: Collection of samples was limited to blood; tissue repertoires likely differ.

Participating donors were healthy, HIV-negative adults free of recent acute infections or vaccinations. Sequencing was performed with immunoSEQ multiplex PCR; in TCRdb, only in-frame clones are kept and a portion is missing. The profile shows roughly 500,000 clones, around 80% of them singletons. Looked up from germline, CDR1 is SNHLY and CDR2 is FYNNEI. The CDR3 length is 15 residues. The V end was cut by 6 bases, the J end by 0 bases, with 12 bases between. This clone came up a few times. No antigen is known for it. Material for sequencing was PBMCs. The sequence was collected from a woman aged 35 to 49 in good health. Some clones in this sample may be carry-over from other donors' samples. The chain employs TRBV2 and TRBJ1-5; D gene unclear. The CDR3 coding sequence is TGTGCCAGCAGATTCAACAGCGTTAGCAATCAGCCCCAGCATTTT. It is translated as CASRFNSVSNQPQHF.